This T cell receptor (beta chain) comes out of a study of graft-versus-host responses after intestinal transplantation. Study-wide context: In this cohort, recipients had multivisceral, liver-intestinal, or isolated intestinal transplants.

Notes on this clone: Its antigen is unknown.

The repertoire was sequenced with immunoSEQ multiplex PCR; TCRdb's copy has only in-frame clones and lacks some. The sample records almost 40,000 clones, 90% to 95% being singletons. The CDR3 has 16 amino acids. The germline V gene has CDR1 SGDLS and CDR2 YYNGEE. Trimming removed 6 bases from V and 4 bases from J; junction bases left unmatched: 6. The genes are TRBV9 and TRBJ2-5; 16 positions agree with TRBD2. The clonotype was recovered from a human donor who was the organ donor for an intestinal transplant. Sequenced here: unstimulated CD8+ T cells sorted from spleen or lymph node cells, sampled before transplant. The CDR3 loop is CASTGTSGGALETQYF. CDR3 sequence (DNA): TGTGCCAGCACCGGGACTAGCGGGGGGGCCTTAGAGACCCAGTACTTC. Full variable domain (rest looked up from reference TRBV9 and TRBJ2-5): DSGVTQTPKHLITATGQRVTLRCSPRSGDLSVYWYQQSLDQGLQFLIQYYNGEERAKGNILERFSAQQFPDLHSELNLSSLELGDSALYFCASTGTSGGALETQYFGPGTRLLVL.